This record looks at one T cell receptor (beta chain) sequence and its context. Its antigen is unknown. The diagnoses drew upon clinical symptoms, serum thyroxine and TRAb, thyroid ultrasound and orbital computed tomography. The PBMCs had their origin in 7.5 to 10 ml of fresh peripheral blood. Amplified regions were TCR beta CDR3 sequences from RNA transcripts. During a first-round RT-PCR of the TCR CDR3, the HTBI primer set was used. TCRdb re-called the multiplex PCR reads through MiXCR, storing one row per CDR3 protein. The table includes 400,000 to 500,000 distinct CDR3 sequences, around 14% detected once. The sample comes from a study of T cells in Graves' hyperthyroidism and ophthalmopathy. Study-level results: Among clonotypes expanded in thyroid above 0.001, most were also found in blood.

This CDR3 is 13 amino acids long. V was cut by 2 bases and J by 6 bases, with 9 bases left in between. CDR1 SGHRS and CDR2 YFSETQ come from the germline V gene. This chain links TRBV5-1 with TRBJ1-3, with D possibly being TRBD1 (6 bases). The receptor's source is a young woman with Graves' hyperthyroidism. The sequencing sample was made of blood. The CDR3 loop is CASSFGTQNTIYF. The CDR3 region has the DNA TGCGCCAGCAGCTTCGGGACACAAAACACCATATATTTT.